A single sample is the source of the 21 T cell receptor beta chains below, sequenced in a study of CD8 T cells in Susac syndrome. Random-hexamer reverse transcription was applied to about 0.5 to 1 ug RNA. TCRdb passed the immunoSEQ multiplex PCR reads through MiXCR, listing each CDR3 protein once. The sample lists 120,000 or so distinct CDR3 sequences; 94% were seen once. Specimen: CD4+ T cells from PBMCs. These TCRs come from a human donor in good health.

V gene TRBV7-9 combines with J gene TRBJ1-4; TRBD1 matches at 7 bases. In germline, CDR1 is SEHNR, CDR2 FQNEAQ (reference sequence). The V segment lost 6 bases and the J segment 4 bases; nucleotides outside the gene matches: 2. There are 13 residues in the CDR3. CDR3 nucleotide sequence: TGTGCCAGCAGGGGACAGAATAATGAAAAACTGTTTTTT. Protein: CASRGQNNEKLFF.

This rearrangement joins TRBV2 to TRBJ2-4, with D uncertain. The V and J ends lost 7 bases and 0 bases respectively, with 10 bases between them. Germline V gene lookup returns CDR1 SNHLY and CDR2 FYNNEI. The CDR3 has 14 amino acids. CDR3 coding DNA: TGTGCCAGCACCGTAGGGTTAGCCAAAAACATTCAGTACTTC. Amino acid sequence: CASTVGLAKNIQYF.

This rearrangement joins TRBV27 to TRBJ1-2; 7 nucleotides align to TRBD1. CDR1 is MNHEY, CDR2 SMNVEV, per germline (reference sequence). J was trimmed by 8 bases and V by 5 bases; bases with no gene match: 8. The CDR3 length is 13 residues. As DNA, the CDR3 is TGTGCCAGCAGTCCACACAGGGGCGAAGGCTACACCTTC. The encoded protein is CASSPHRGEGYTF.

The chain recombines TRBV30 with TRBJ1-2; D uncertain. The CDR3 covers 12 residues. V lost 4 bases and J 6 bases, leaving 12 bases between the germline ends. Per germline, CDR1 GTSNPN and CDR2 SVGIG (reference sequence). CDR3 nucleotide sequence: TGTGCCTGGAAGGGTCAGGCTCATGGCTACACCTTC. It specifies CAWKGQAHGYTF.

This CDR3 is CASSQETSGRREQYF. CDR3 nucleotides: TGTGCCAGCAGCCAAGAAACTAGCGGGAGGAGAGAGCAGTACTTC. The chain uses TRBV14 and TRBJ2-7, with 12 bases that match TRBD2. Germline CDR1 reads SGHDN; CDR2 reads FVKESK. This CDR3 has 15 amino acids. Trimming at V came to 0 bases and at J to 7 bases, leaving 4 bases not matched to a gene.

The chain couples TRBV9 to TRBJ2-5; possibly TRBD1 or TRBD2 for D (5 bases each). CDR1 is SGDLS and CDR2 is YYNGEE in the germline V gene. CDR3 size: 14 residues. Trimming removed 0 bases from V and 5 bases from J, with 11 bases in between. The CDR3 nucleotides read TGTGCCAGCAGCGTAGGGCAGGGACCGGAGACCCAGTACTTC. Translated, it gives CASSVGQGPETQYF.

The chain is built from TRBV2 and TRBJ2-1; D call uncertain. The germline gives CDR1 SNHLY, CDR2 FYNNEI. This CDR3 region has 15 residues. V lost 8 bases, J lost 0 bases, and 14 bases lay in between. The DNA for the CDR3 is TGTGCCAGCTTTCTTGACGGTAGCTCCTACAATGAGCAGTTCTTC. Translating it yields CASFLDGSSYNEQFF.

The V and J genes are TRBV12-3 or TRBV12-4 and TRBJ2-3; TRBD2 matches at 7 bases. Losses at the gene ends were 3 bases for V and 5 bases for J; bases not matched to a gene: 5. This CDR3 region has 14 residues. CDR3 bases: TGTGCCAGCAGTTTTCTTCCGGGGGGAGATACGCAGTATTTT. Translated, it gives CASSFLPGGDTQYF.

The chain joins TRBV29-1 to TRBJ2-5; 11 positions agree with TRBD2. The germline V gene encodes CDR1 SQVTM and CDR2 ANQGSEA. The CDR3 has 13 amino acids. For the CDR3, the DNA is TGCACAATAGCGGGAGGGTGGGAAGAGACCCAGTACTTC. Translated: CTIAGGWEETQYF.

The rearrangement joins TRBV12-3 or TRBV12-4 to TRBJ1-1, with D possibly matching TRBD1 (5 bases). Trimming took off 6 bases at V and 11 bases at J, with 13 bases between the two ends. This CDR3 has 11 amino acids. The CDR3 region is CASSPGWWAFF. The DNA for the CDR3 is TGTGCCAGCAGCCCAGGGTGGTGGGCTTTCTTT.

The J gene is TRBJ1-2, the V gene TRBV20-1, with 7 nucleotides matching TRBD1. After removal of 1 base from V and 8 bases from J, the junction contained 4 bases not matched to a gene. CDR1 is DFQATT and CDR2 is SNEGSKA in the germline V gene (reference sequence). This CDR3 region has 12 residues. CDR3 in amino acids: CSARVQGQGYTF. Written as DNA, the CDR3 is TGCAGTGCTAGAGTGCAGGGACAGGGCTACACCTTC.

The rearrangement uses TRBV6-5 and TRBJ2-1; 7 bases match TRBD2. CDR3 length: 16 residues. The J segment lost 8 bases and the V segment lost 0 bases, leaving 10 bases of the junction unmatched. CDR1 and CDR2 (germline): MNHEY, SVGAGI. CDR3 residues: CASSYSAGVLPDEQFF. Here the CDR3 DNA reads TGTGCCAGCAGTTACTCGGCGGGAGTTCTTCCTGATGAGCAGTTCTTC.

The chain couples TRBV20-1 to TRBJ2-5; D remains unclear. The CDR3 consists of 11 residues. Germline V lookup: CDR1 DFQATT, CDR2 SNEGSKA (reference sequence). Trimming left V 5 bases short and J 5 bases short, with 9 bases between. The CDR3 bases are TGCAGTGCTCAAAAGGTGGAGACCCAGTACTTC. Amino acids: CSAQKVETQYF.

The sample holds a few counts of this clonotype. The chain links TRBV6-6 to TRBJ2-7, with a tentative D call TRBD2 (5 bases). The CDR3 sequence is 12 residues long. Germline-derived CDR1 and CDR2 are MNHNY and SVGAGI (reference sequence). Trimming cost V 7 bases and J 0 bases, with 7 bases left between them. The CDR3 DNA reads as TGTGCCAGCACCAGCGGCTCCTACGAGCAGTACTTC. Amino acids: CASTSGSYEQYF.

The rearrangement joins TRBV6-1 to TRBJ1-5; no firm D call. Trimming removed 1 base from V and 6 bases from J, with 13 bases in between. CDR1 and CDR2 from the germline V gene are MNHNS and SASEGT. This CDR3 is 15 amino acids long. The CDR3 DNA sequence: TGTGCCAGCAGTGAAGGGCCGGGGTTAGGTCAGCCCCAGCATTTT. It encodes CASSEGPGLGQPQHF.

This sequence joins TRBV7-2 and TRBJ2-3; D might be TRBD2 (6 bases). There are 17 residues in the CDR3. Trimming took off 5 bases at V and 1 base at J, with 19 bases between the two ends. Germline V gene lookup returns CDR1 SGHTA and CDR2 FQGNSA. Written as DNA, the CDR3 is TGTGCCAGCAGCATCGGTGGGGGGTCGTGGGGCACAGATACGCAGTATTTT. Its translation: CASSIGGGSWGTDTQYF.

The rearrangement links TRBV2 to TRBJ2-3, with TRBD2 matching 10 bases. CDR3 length: 15 residues. Germline values: CDR1 SNHLY, CDR2 FYNNEI. J was trimmed by 8 bases and V by 6 bases; bases with no gene match: 11. The CDR3 coding sequence is TGTGCCAGCAGCCTGGGACTAGCGATCTTGAGTACGCAGTATTTT. This encodes CASSLGLAILSTQYF.

V and J are TRBV20-1 and TRBJ2-1; 11 bases are shared with TRBD2. The CDR3 is 15 residues long. CDR1 DFQATT and CDR2 SNEGSKA come from the germline V gene (reference sequence). V lost 2 bases to trimming and J lost 6 bases; unmatched junction nucleotides: 6. CDR3 sequence (DNA): TGCAGTGCTAGATCGACTAGCGGGATCGCCAATGAGCAGTTCTTC. Its translation: CSARSTSGIANEQFF.

The chain is built from TRBV18 and TRBJ1-1, with D perhaps TRBD1 (5 bases). Germline V gene sequence: CDR1 KGHSH, CDR2 LQKENI. The CDR3 is 16 residues long. V lost 3 bases to trimming and J lost 0 bases, with 14 bases between them. CDR3 bases: TGTGCCAGCTCACCGAGGGACGGCCCCATGAACACTGAAGCTTTCTTT. It yields the protein CASSPRDGPMNTEAFF.

CDR3 loop: CASSLTGVFTDTQYF. The CDR3 DNA follows: TGCGCCAGCAGCTTGACAGGGGTCTTCACAGATACGCAGTATTTT. The chain links TRBV5-1 to TRBJ2-3; 7 nucleotides agree with TRBD1. Germline CDR1 SGHRS, CDR2 YFSETQ. The CDR3 is 15 amino acids. V was pared by 1 base and J by 2 bases, with 4 bases of the junction left unmatched. The full variable domain, in which reference TRBV5-1 and TRBJ2-3 provide the parts outside the CDR3, is KAGVTQTPRYLIKTRGQQVTLSCSPISGHRSVSWYQQTPGQGLQFLFEYFSETQRNKGNFPGRFSGRQFSNSRSEMNVSTLELGDSALYLCASSLTGVFTDTQYFGPGTRLTVL.

The chain employs TRBV11-1 and TRBJ2-7; 11 bases map to TRBD2. V gave up 5 bases and J gave up 2 bases; unmatched junction bases: 8. CDR3 length: 16 amino acids. CDR1 is SGHAT, CDR2 FQDESV, per germline (reference sequence). DNA of the CDR3: TGTGCCAGCAGCATAACAGGGACTAGCGGACCCTACGAGCAGTACTTC. Its translation: CASSITGTSGPYEQYF.